These 17 T cell receptor beta chains share one sample of origin, sequenced in a study of graft-versus-host responses after intestinal transplantation. Clones were sequenced by immunoSEQ multiplex PCR, and TCRdb holds only the in-frame ones, with some missing. The sample yields about 19,000 clones, approximately 70% seen once. Intraepithelial and lamina propria lymphocytes were released after the graft tissue was processed. Sequenced here: ileum tissue, sampled roughly three weeks after intestinal transplant. Source of these receptors: a human patient who received an intestinal transplant, so some T cells may come from the graft donor.

On this clone: This CDR3 is also generated by other DNA sequences in the sample. The genes are TRBV19 and TRBJ2-7; 9 bases fit TRBD2. The CDR3 is 14 residues long. With V trimmed by 4 bases and J by 3 bases, 4 bases remained unmatched. Germline V gene sequence: CDR1 LNHDA, CDR2 SQIVND (reference sequence). The CDR3 protein is CASSSGLASYEQYF. In nucleotides, the CDR3 is TGTGCCAGTAGTAGTGGACTAGCGAGCTACGAGCAGTACTTC.

The chain joins TRBV5-8 to TRBJ2-1, with 7 bases fitting TRBD2. In germline, CDR1 is SGHTS, CDR2 YDEGEE. The CDR3 spans 17 residues. Losses at the gene ends were 3 bases for V and 11 bases for J; bases not matched to a gene: 20. The CDR3 region has the DNA TGTGCCAGCAGCTCCCTTGTGGTAGCGGGCCTAAACCTCAAGCAGTTCTTC. As protein: CASSSLVVAGLNLKQFF.

V is TRBV4-2 and J is TRBJ2-1; 8 bases match TRBD2. This CDR3 comprises 16 residues. The germline gives CDR1 LGHNA, CDR2 YNFKEQ. J gave up 6 bases and V 2 bases, and 9 bases lay outside the gene matches. CDR3 sequence (DNA): TGTGCCAGCAGCCAACTACCGGGACTAGAGGGCAATGAGCAGTTCTTC. The encoded protein is CASSQLPGLEGNEQFF.

The chain combines TRBV27 with TRBJ2-1; TRBD2 matches at 10 bases. Per germline, CDR1 MNHEY and CDR2 SMNVEV (reference sequence). V was clipped by 5 bases and J by 10 bases; unmatched bases: 11. There are 15 residues in the CDR3. Here the CDR3 DNA reads TGTGCCAGCAGTACTCTAGCGGGAGTTCTGTGGGAGCAGTTCTTC. Protein sequence: CASSTLAGVLWEQFF.

The chain uses TRBV5-1 and TRBJ2-7; 8 bases match TRBD2. After removal of 1 base from V and 2 bases from J, the junction contained 11 bases not matched to a gene. The CDR3 has 17 amino acids. Germline-derived CDR1 and CDR2 are SGHRS and YFSETQ. In DNA, the CDR3 is TGCGCCAGCAGCTTGAGAAGCGGGAGCACCAAACCCTACGAGCAGTACTTC. Amino acids: CASSLRSGSTKPYEQYF.

The rearrangement joins TRBV2 to TRBJ2-7; TRBD1 aligns across 7 bases. The V gene's germline CDR1 is SNHLY and CDR2 FYNNEI. Trimming at V came to 2 bases and at J to 5 bases, leaving 9 bases not matched to a gene. The CDR3 has 15 residues. CDR3 nucleotide sequence: TGTGCCAGCAGTGAACATTGGGACAGTGCCAACGAGCAGTACTTC. Residues: CASSEHWDSANEQYF.

About this clone itself: The sample carries other DNA sequences with the same CDR3. V usage is TRBV27 and J usage is TRBJ2-7; 11 bases match TRBD2. CDR1 and CDR2 (germline): MNHEY, SMNVEV (reference sequence). The CDR3 is 15 amino acids. The V gene end was trimmed by 6 bases and the J gene end by 0 bases; junction bases not matched to a gene: 4. CDR3 nucleotides: TGTGCCAGCAGCTCAGGGACTAGCGGCTCCTACGAGCAGTACTTC. Translation: CASSSGTSGSYEQYF.

The V call is TRBV7-3, the J call TRBJ2-7; no definite D call. Germline loops: CDR1 SGHTA, CDR2 FQGTGA. The CDR3 has 16 amino acids. The ends were cut back, 2 bases at V and 4 bases at J, with 18 bases in the middle. CDR3 region: CASSLAYIPGRYEQYF. CDR3 bases: TGTGCCAGCAGCTTAGCTTACATCCCAGGCCGATACGAGCAGTACTTC.

The chain has TRBV30 and TRBJ1-2; D might be TRBD1 (6 bases). The CDR3 has 12 residues. The ends were cut back, 2 bases at V and 14 bases at J, with 18 bases in the middle. Germline CDR1 and CDR2: GTSNPN and SVGIG (reference sequence). Here the CDR3 reads CAWSLAGANETF. In nucleotides, the CDR3 is TGTGCCTGGAGTTTAGCAGGGGCGAATGAAACCTTC.

The chain couples TRBV5-6 to TRBJ1-2, with 7 nucleotides matching TRBD1. J gave up 8 bases and V 4 bases, and 11 bases lay outside the gene matches. Per the germline V gene, CDR1 is SGHDT and CDR2 is YYEEEE. The CDR3 covers 14 residues. The CDR3 here is CASSLGTTGYGYTF. The DNA of the CDR3 is TGTGCCAGCAGCCTAGGGACGACAGGGTACGGCTACACCTTC.

In its sample, this clone was seen once. CDR3 coding DNA: TGCGCCAGCAGCCAAGGGGCGGGCACTGAAGCTTTCTTT. Its protein product is CASSQGAGTEAFF. This chain joins TRBV4-3 and TRBJ1-1; D unclear. Trimming left V 1 base short and J 4 bases short, with 7 bases between. The CDR3 has 13 amino acids. The V gene's germline CDR1 is LGHNA and CDR2 YSLEER.

The V gene is TRBV10-3, the J gene TRBJ1-2; D remains ambiguous. This CDR3 spans 16 amino acids. CDR1 and CDR2 (germline): ENHRY, SYGVKD. V shed 7 bases and J shed 2 bases, with 20 bases lying between them. CDR3 amino acids: CAINRGSDPYNYGYTF. CDR3 coding DNA: TGTGCCATCAACCGGGGAAGTGACCCGTACAACTATGGCTACACCTTC.

The CDR3 protein is CASSEVRLNEKLFF. DNA for the CDR3: TGTGCCAGCAGTGAAGTCCGGTTAAATGAAAAACTGTTTTTT. The rearrangement uses TRBV6-1 and TRBJ1-4; D call uncertain. The CDR3 spans 14 residues. The germline V and J ends were trimmed by 1 base and 5 bases, with 8 bases remaining between them. In germline, CDR1 is MNHNS, CDR2 SASEGT.

The chain combines TRBV5-1 with TRBJ2-3; TRBD1 might be the D (5 bases). The CDR3 is 14 residues long. CDR1 and CDR2 (germline): SGHRS, YFSETQ. The V end was cut by 4 bases, the J end by 2 bases, with 11 bases between. CDR3 protein: CASSQGFYTDTQYF. For the CDR3, the DNA is TGCGCCAGCAGCCAGGGTTTTTACACAGATACGCAGTATTTT.

This clone occurred once. The V call is TRBV4-1, the J call TRBJ2-2; 8 bases match TRBD2. The CDR3 is 15 amino acids. The germline gives CDR1 MGHRA, CDR2 YSYEKL. With V trimmed by 3 bases and J by 6 bases, 6 bases remained unmatched. The CDR3, as DNA: TGCGCCAGCAGCCACCAAGCGGGGGATTCCGGGGAGCTGTTTTTT. This sequence encodes CASSHQAGDSGELFF.

CDR3 sequence (DNA): TGTGCCAGTAGTATAGGGCTGTTACAAGAGACCCAGTACTTC. Residues: CASSIGLLQETQYF. This sequence joins TRBV19 and TRBJ2-5; no firm D call. The germline V gene encodes CDR1 LNHDA and CDR2 SQIVND (reference sequence). This CDR3 is 14 amino acids long. V lost 1 base, J lost 2 bases, and 8 bases lay in between.

The rearrangement joins TRBV9 to TRBJ1-6; TRBD1 might be the D (5 bases). CDR1 is SGDLS and CDR2 is YYNGEE in the germline V gene. Trimming left V 3 bases short and J 10 bases short, with 8 bases between. The CDR3 has 12 amino acids. The CDR3 loop is CASSGGGSPLHF. CDR3 nucleotides: TGTGCCAGCAGCGGGGGGGGATCACCCCTCCACTTT.